The present entry profiles one T cell receptor (beta chain) with its context. Clones were read by immunoSEQ multiplex PCR, and TCRdb kept only the in-frame ones, dropping some. The sample yields some 140,000 clones, 75% to 95% seen once. The sample belongs to a study of T cell responses to AZD1222 COVID-19 vaccine. Study information: Second-dose recipients at about 4 or about 12 weeks were treated as one pooled group.

The CDR3 is made up of 17 amino acids. Germline V gene data show CDR1 as SGHDN and CDR2 as FVKESK. V lost 1 base and J lost 4, with 19 bases in between. The chain carries TRBV14 and TRBJ2-5, with TRBD2 as a possible D gene (5 bases). Here the sequenced sample was peripheral blood, taken on day 0 of AZD1222 vaccination. This clonotype was obtained from an adult in good health. The CDR3 sequence: CASSQGWEKGTRETQYF. In DNA, the CDR3 is TGTGCCAGCAGCCAAGGTTGGGAGAAAGGAACGCGAGAGACCCAGTACTTC.